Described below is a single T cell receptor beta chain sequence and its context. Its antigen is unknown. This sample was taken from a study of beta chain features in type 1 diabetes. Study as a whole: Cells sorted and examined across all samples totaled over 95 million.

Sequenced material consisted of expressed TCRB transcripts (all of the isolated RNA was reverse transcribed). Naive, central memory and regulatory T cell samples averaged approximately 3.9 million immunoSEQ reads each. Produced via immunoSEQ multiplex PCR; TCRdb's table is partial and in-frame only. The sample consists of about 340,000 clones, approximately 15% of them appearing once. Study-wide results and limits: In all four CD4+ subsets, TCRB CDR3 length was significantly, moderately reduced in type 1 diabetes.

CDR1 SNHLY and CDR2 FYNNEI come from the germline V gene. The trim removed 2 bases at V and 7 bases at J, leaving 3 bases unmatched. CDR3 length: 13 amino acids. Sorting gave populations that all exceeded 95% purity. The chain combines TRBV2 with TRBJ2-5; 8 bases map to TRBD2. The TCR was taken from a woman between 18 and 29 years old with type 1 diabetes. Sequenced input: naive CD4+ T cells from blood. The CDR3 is CASSESAGGTQYF. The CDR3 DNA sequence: TGTGCCAGCAGTGAATCGGCGGGAGGGACCCAGTACTTC.